Listed below are T cell receptor beta chains from one sample, sequenced in a study of blood T cells in healthy people across ages. Using its own MiXCR run on the 5' RACE reads, TCRdb lists one record per CDR3 protein. The data hold 850,000 to 1,000,000 distinct CDR3 sequences, with around 49% observed a single time. Input material: blood. The origin of the receptors is a man aged 25 to 40 in good health. The CDR3 runs from the conserved cysteine through the conserved F or W. The order of the fields is clone size, D gene, V gene, CDR3 length, J gene, CDR3 DNA, CDR3 protein. D genes are given only for firm matches. Size tells how often a clone was seen (once, few, many) or the class of an expanded clone, and some rows leave it out.

-	-	TRBV7-2	15	TRBJ2-1	TGTGCCAGCAGCTTAGGGCCAACAACGTACAATGAGCAGTTCTTC	CASSLGPTTYNEQFF
once	-	TRBV28	18	TRBJ2-1	TGTGCCAGCAGTTTAAACATTCCCGGGACCTGGGTCCAAAATGAGCAGTTCTTC	CASSLNIPGTWVQNEQFF
-	-	TRBV5-1	14	TRBJ1-2	TGCGCCAGCAGCGGAGGACCTCAGGGCTATGACTACACCTTC	CASSGGPQGYDYTF
few	-	TRBV27	13	TRBJ2-1	TGTGCCAGCAGTTTAACTGTGGGCAATGAGCAGTTCTTC	CASSLTVGNEQFF
once	-	TRBV7-8	17	TRBJ2-7	TGTGCCAGCAGCTTATTATGGGAGGAGGGGGCTTTGGACGAGCAGTACTTC	CASSLLWEEGALDEQYF
-	-	TRBV29-1	12	TRBJ1-2	TGCAGCGTTGGGTGGGGAGAGTATGGCTACACCTTC	CSVGWGEYGYTF
once	-	TRBV20-1	15	TRBJ1-6	TGCAGTGCGAGGGACGGAAGCTCCTATAATTCACCCCTCCACTTT	CSARDGSSYNSPLHF
-	TRBD1	TRBV11-2	14	TRBJ1-2	TGTGCCAGCAGCGGCGGGACAGCCAGCTATGGCTACACCTTC	CASSGGTASYGYTF
-	TRBD1	TRBV3-1	17	TRBJ2-1	TGTGCCAGCAGCCACGGGACAGGGCTAAGCTCCTACAATGAGCAGTTCTTC	CASSHGTGLSSYNEQFF
-	TRBD1	TRBV3-1	17	TRBJ1-6	TGTGCCAGCAGTCTTGGACAGGGAAGCTCCTATAATTCACCCCTCCACTTT	CASSLGQGSSYNSPLHF
-	-	TRBV7-2	13	TRBJ1-2	TGTGCCAGCAGCTTATCAGAGATTGGTGGCCACACCTTC	CASSLSEIGGHTF
few	-	TRBV20-1	14	TRBJ2-3	TGCAGTGCCGACTCTGGGCGGGTGGAAGATACGCAGTATTTT	CSADSGRVEDTQYF
-	-	TRBV4-3	14	TRBJ2-7	TGCGCCAGCAGCCAGGGACATCAGAACGGCGAGCAGTACTTC	CASSQGHQNGEQYF
-	TRBD1	TRBV4-1	17	TRBJ2-2	TGCGCCAGCAGCCAAACTTCTGACAGGGTTGCGACCGGGGAGCTGTTTTTT	CASSQTSDRVATGELFF
-	-	TRBV12-3/TRBV12-4	13	TRBJ2-6	TGTGCCAGCAGAAGGGTCGGGGCCAACGTCCTGACTTTC	CASRRVGANVLTF
-	-	TRBV7-2	15	TRBJ1-6	TGTGCCAGCAGCTTATGGGGCAGGGGTTCATCGCCCCTCCACTTT	CASSLWGRGSSPLHF
few	TRBD2	TRBV20-1	14	TRBJ2-1	TGCAGTGCTCGGTGGGAAGTAGCGGGGGGTGAGCAGTTCTTC	CSARWEVAGGEQFF
many	-	TRBV7-9	12	TRBJ2-1	TGTGCCAGCAGCCCCCAAAGTAATGAGCAGTTCTTC	CASSPQSNEQFF
-	TRBD2	TRBV7-8	15	TRBJ2-3	TGTGCCAGCAGCTCGGGACTAGAAGGCACAGATACGCAGTATTTT	CASSSGLEGTDTQYF
-	-	TRBV27	15	TRBJ2-1	TGTGCCAGCAGTTTATCGAAGCAGAAATACAATGAGCAGTTCTTC	CASSLSKQKYNEQFF
-	-	TRBV20-1	14	TRBJ1-2	TGCAGTGCTAGAGATGGGGGGACCAACTATGGCTACACCTTC	CSARDGGTNYGYTF
-	-	TRBV7-6	15	TRBJ2-1	TGTGCCAGCAGCTCCCCCTCGGGAAGAAGCAATGAGCAGTTCTTC	CASSSPSGRSNEQFF
-	-	TRBV10-3	14	TRBJ2-1	TGTGCCATCAGCACCGGGCCCTCGCCGGCTGAGCAGTTCTTC	CAISTGPSPAEQFF
-	-	TRBV2	13	TRBJ1-5	TGTGCCAGCAGTCCCCGACTTGAAGGAGCCCAGCATTTT	CASSPRLEGAQHF
many	-	TRBV20-1	12	TRBJ2-1	TGCAGTGCTGATAGACTAAATGCTGAGCAGTTCTTC	CSADRLNAEQFF
few	-	TRBV10-3	13	TRBJ2-1	TGTGCCATCAGTGAGTTCCAGGGAAATGAGCAGTTCTTC	CAISEFQGNEQFF
-	TRBD2	TRBV6-1	18	TRBJ2-3	TGTGCCAGCAGTGAAGCTGTTTTATCGGGAGGAAGCACAGATACGCAGTATTTT	CASSEAVLSGGSTDTQYF
-	-	TRBV7-2	14	TRBJ1-5	TGTGCCAGCAGCCCAGCCATGAGCAATCAGCCCCAGCATTTT	CASSPAMSNQPQHF
few	-	TRBV4-3	17	TRBJ2-1	TGCGCCAGCAGCCAATCCGGGACGGCCAGTTTAGGCAATGAGCAGTTCTTC	CASSQSGTASLGNEQFF
-	-	TRBV4-2	14	TRBJ1-1	TGTGCCAGCAGCCAAGCTTTGGACAAAGGTGAAGCTTTCTTT	CASSQALDKGEAFF
-	TRBD1	TRBV12-3/TRBV12-4	14	TRBJ2-3	TGTGCCAGCACCCCGGGACAGTCCACAGATACGCAGTATTTT	CASTPGQSTDTQYF
-	TRBD1	TRBV20-1	15	TRBJ2-7	TGCAGTGCTAGAGACGGACAGGGTTCTTCCTACGAGCAGTACTTC	CSARDGQGSSYEQYF
few	-	TRBV28	13	TRBJ2-3	TGTGCCAGCAGTTTCAGGGAGTTAGATACGCAGTATTTT	CASSFRELDTQYF
few	-	TRBV7-8	14	TRBJ2-5	TGTGCCAGCAGCTTAGCGACAGTACAAGAGACCCAGTACTTC	CASSLATVQETQYF
-	TRBD2	TRBV6-2/TRBV6-3	15	TRBJ2-7	TGTGCCAGCAGTTCTGCTAGCGGGGGGGCCGACGAGCAGTACTTC	CASSSASGGADEQYF
-	TRBD1	TRBV6-1	15	TRBJ2-7	TGTGCCAGCACACTTCTCCCGGGACAGGGATACGAGCAGTACTTC	CASTLLPGQGYEQYF
few	-	TRBV29-1	14	TRBJ2-6	TGCAGCGTTGAAGATTGGGCGGGCACCAACGTCCTGACTTTC	CSVEDWAGTNVLTF
few	-	TRBV4-2	17	TRBJ2-1	TGTGCCAGCAGCCAAATAGGGGCGGGGGCCTCCTACAATGAGCAGTTCTTC	CASSQIGAGASYNEQFF
few	-	TRBV5-5	17	TRBJ2-1	TGTGCCAGCAGCTTGGAACGCGTGGGGAGTTCCTACAATGAGCAGTTCTTC	CASSLERVGSSYNEQFF
-	-	TRBV29-1	12	TRBJ2-7	TGCAGCGTACGGGCAGCCTCCGACGAGCAGTACTTC	CSVRAASDEQYF
-	TRBD1	TRBV9	14	TRBJ2-7	TGTGCCAGCGGCCCCCACGGGACAGCCTACGAGCAGTACTTC	CASGPHGTAYEQYF
-	-	TRBV15	16	TRBJ2-4	TGTGCCACCAGCGAACGAGCAGGGCCGGCCAAAAACATTCAGTACTTC	CATSERAGPAKNIQYF
few	-	TRBV4-1	14	TRBJ2-3	TGCGCCAGCAGCCCCCCCGCAGGGGCAGATACGCAGTATTTT	CASSPPAGADTQYF